The source of this T cell receptor (beta chain) is a study of T cell responses to AZD1222 COVID-19 vaccine. About the study: Pooling covered second doses at about 4 or about 12 weeks.

About this clone: The antigen is not known.

Trimming left V 6 bases short and J 8 bases short, with 11 bases between. CDR3 length equals 13 residues. Per the germline V gene, CDR1 is LNHDA and CDR2 is SQIVND (reference sequence). Sequencing used immunoSEQ multiplex PCR; TCRdb keeps in-frame clones, though not all of them. The data show some 140,000 clones, approximately 80% seen once. Overall study findings and caveats: Spike regions recognized by vaccine-associated CD4 TCRs spanned the protein, led by 160-218 and 743-854. The study identified only a handful of AZD1222 recipients as seropositive at baseline. Females made up more of the donors, who were largely white British, and clonal diversity may have come out too low.

V is TRBV19 and J is TRBJ1-6; D is possibly TRBD1 (6 bases). This receptor was identified in an adult in good health. The sequencing here drew on peripheral blood, taken on day 0 of AZD1222 vaccination. Written as DNA, the CDR3 is TGTGCCAGTAGAGCAGGGGTTCATTCACCCCTCCACTTT. Protein sequence: CASRAGVHSPLHF.